This T cell receptor beta chain was found in a study of cytomegalovirus exposure and HLA in healthy donors. Both 60 Vbeta primers and 13 Jbeta primers went into the PCR. Here immunoSEQ multiplex PCR was the method, and the copy in TCRdb shows in-frame clones only, minus some. The repertoire holds nearly 200,000 clones, with 60% to 80% as singletons. This CDR3 comprises 16 residues. Germline assignment: CDR1 SGHAT and CDR2 FQNNGV. V lost 5 bases and J lost 3; bases outside the gene matches: 7. Study-level results: Earlier analysis looked at TCR beta V segments, and most were productive about 87% or about 30% of the time.

About this clone itself: Its antigen is unknown.

The rearrangement uses TRBV11-2 and TRBJ1-1, with 12 bases matching TRBD1. The TCR sequence derives from a woman aged 25 to 39 in good health and CMV-seropositive. The specimen was PBMCs. DNA of the CDR3: TGTGCCAGCAGCCCCGGGACAGGGGGCGTGCACACTGAAGCTTTCTTT. This gives the protein CASSPGTGGVHTEAFF.